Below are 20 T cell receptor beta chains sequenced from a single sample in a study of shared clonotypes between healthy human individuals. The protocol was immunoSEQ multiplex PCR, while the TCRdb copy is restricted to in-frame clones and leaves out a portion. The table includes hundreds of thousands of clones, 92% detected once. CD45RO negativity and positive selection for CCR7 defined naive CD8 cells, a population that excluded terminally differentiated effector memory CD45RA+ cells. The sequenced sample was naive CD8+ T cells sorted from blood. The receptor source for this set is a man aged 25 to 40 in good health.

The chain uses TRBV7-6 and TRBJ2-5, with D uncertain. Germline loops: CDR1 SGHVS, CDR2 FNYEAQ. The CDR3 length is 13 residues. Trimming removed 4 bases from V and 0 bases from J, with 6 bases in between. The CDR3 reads CASSSGYQETQYF. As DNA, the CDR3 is TGTGCCAGCAGCTCCGGGTACCAAGAGACCCAGTACTTC.

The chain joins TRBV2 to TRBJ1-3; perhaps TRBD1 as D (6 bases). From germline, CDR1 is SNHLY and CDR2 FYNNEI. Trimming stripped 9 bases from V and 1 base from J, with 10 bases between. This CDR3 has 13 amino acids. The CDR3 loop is CAREGVSGNTIYF. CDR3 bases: TGTGCCAGAGAGGGGGTTTCTGGAAACACCATATATTTT.

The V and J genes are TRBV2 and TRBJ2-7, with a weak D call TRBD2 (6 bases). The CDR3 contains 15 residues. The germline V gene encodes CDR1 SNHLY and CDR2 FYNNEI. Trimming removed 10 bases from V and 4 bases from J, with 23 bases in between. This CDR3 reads CAIQMGLSPQYEQYF. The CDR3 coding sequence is TGTGCCATCCAGATGGGACTTTCTCCCCAATACGAGCAGTACTTC.

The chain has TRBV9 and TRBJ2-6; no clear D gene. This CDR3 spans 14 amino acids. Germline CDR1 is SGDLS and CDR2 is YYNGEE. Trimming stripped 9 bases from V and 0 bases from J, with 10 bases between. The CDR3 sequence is CATGPGSGANVLTF. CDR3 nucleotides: TGTGCCACCGGCCCCGGCTCTGGGGCCAACGTCCTGACTTTC.

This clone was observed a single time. The CDR3 DNA reads TGTGCCAGCAGCCCGGACAGCGGGGAGCTGTTTTTT. This encodes CASSPDSGELFF. This chain links TRBV7-9 with TRBJ2-2; possible D gene TRBD1, 6 bases. The germline V gene has CDR1 SEHNR and CDR2 FQNEAQ (reference sequence). Trimming removed 5 bases from V and 7 bases from J, with 8 bases in between. CDR3 size: 12 residues. Drawing the rest from reference TRBV7-9 and TRBJ2-2, the complete variable domain is DTGVSQNPRHKITKRGQNVTFRCDPISEHNRLYWYRQTLGQGPEFLTYFQNEAQLEKSRLLSDRFSAERPKGSFSTLEIQRTEQGDSAMYLCASSPDSGELFFGEGSRLTVL.

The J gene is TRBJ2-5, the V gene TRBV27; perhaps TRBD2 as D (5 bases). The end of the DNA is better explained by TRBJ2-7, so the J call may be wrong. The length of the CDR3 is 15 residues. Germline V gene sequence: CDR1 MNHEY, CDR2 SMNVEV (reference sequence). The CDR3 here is CASSLSGRGSYEQYF. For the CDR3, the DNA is TGTGCCAGCAGTTTATCGGGTAGAGGGTCCTACGAGCAGTACTTC.

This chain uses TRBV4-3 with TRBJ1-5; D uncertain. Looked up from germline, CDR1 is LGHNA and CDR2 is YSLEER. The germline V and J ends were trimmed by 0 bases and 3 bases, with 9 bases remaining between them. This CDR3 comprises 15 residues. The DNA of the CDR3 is TGCGCCAGCAGCCAAGATTTCGCCGTCAATCAGCCCCAGCATTTT. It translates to CASSQDFAVNQPQHF.

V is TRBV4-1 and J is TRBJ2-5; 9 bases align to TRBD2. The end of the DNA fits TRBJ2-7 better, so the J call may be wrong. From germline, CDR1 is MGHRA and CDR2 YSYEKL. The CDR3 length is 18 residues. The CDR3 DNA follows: TGCGCCAGCAGCCAACTCGACAGGGCGGCTAGCGGGATAAACGAGCAGTACTTC. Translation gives CASSQLDRAASGINEQYF.

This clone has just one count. This chain's CDR3 is CASSLTNKNTEAFF. CDR3 in DNA: TGTGCCAGCAGCTTAACTAACAAGAACACTGAAGCTTTCTTT. The V and J genes are TRBV7-9 and TRBJ1-1; no firm D call. Looked up from germline, CDR1 is SEHNR and CDR2 is FQNEAQ (reference sequence). V dropped 2 bases and J dropped 1 base, with 8 bases sitting between them. This CDR3 is built from 14 residues.

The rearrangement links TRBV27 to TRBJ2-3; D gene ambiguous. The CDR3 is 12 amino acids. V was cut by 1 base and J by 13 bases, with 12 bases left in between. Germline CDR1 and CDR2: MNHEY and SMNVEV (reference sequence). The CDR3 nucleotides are TGTGCCAGCAGTTTATTAGGAGACATCGAGTATTTT. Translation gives CASSLLGDIEYF.

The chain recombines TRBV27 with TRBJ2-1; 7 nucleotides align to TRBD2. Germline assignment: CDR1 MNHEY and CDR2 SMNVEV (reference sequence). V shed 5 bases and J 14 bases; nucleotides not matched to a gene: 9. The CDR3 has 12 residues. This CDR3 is CASSRSGGGEFF. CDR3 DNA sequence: TGTGCCAGCAGTCGTTCGGGGGGAGGGGAGTTCTTC.

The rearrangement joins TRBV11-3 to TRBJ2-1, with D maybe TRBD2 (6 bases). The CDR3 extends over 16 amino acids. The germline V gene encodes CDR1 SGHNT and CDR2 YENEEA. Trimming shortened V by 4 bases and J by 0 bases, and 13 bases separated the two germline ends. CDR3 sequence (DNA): TGTGCCAGCAGCTCACCTAGCGCTAGCTCCTACAATGAGCAGTTCTTC. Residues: CASSSPSASSYNEQFF.

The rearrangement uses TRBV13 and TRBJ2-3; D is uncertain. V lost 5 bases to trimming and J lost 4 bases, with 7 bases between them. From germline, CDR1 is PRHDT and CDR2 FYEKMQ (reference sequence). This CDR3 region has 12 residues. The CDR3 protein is CASSKDSDTQYF. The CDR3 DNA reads TGTGCCAGCAGCAAAGACTCAGATACGCAGTATTTT.

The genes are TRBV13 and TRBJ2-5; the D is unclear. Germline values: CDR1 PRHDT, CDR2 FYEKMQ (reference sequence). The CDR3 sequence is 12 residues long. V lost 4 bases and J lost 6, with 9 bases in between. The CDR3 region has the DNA TGTGCCAGCAGCTACTCTGGGCAGACCCAGTACTTC. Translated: CASSYSGQTQYF.

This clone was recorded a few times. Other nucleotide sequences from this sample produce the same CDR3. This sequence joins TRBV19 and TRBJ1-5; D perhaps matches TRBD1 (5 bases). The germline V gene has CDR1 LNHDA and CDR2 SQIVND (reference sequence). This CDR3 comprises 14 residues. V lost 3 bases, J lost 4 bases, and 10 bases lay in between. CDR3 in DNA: TGTGCCAGTAGTATGGGCCAGGGTAATCAGCCCCAGCATTTT. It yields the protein CASSMGQGNQPQHF.

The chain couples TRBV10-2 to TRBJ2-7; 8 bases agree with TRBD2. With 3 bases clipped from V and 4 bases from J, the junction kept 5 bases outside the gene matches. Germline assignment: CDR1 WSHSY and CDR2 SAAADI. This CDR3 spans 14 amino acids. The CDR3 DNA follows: TGCGCCAGCAGTGAATTGCCTAGCGGGTACGAGCAGTACTTC. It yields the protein CASSELPSGYEQYF.

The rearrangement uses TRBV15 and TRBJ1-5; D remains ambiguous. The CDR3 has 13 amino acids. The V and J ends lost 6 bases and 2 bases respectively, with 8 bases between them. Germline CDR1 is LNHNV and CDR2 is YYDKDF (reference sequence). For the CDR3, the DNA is TGTGCCACCAGGGTTACGGGCAATCAGCCCCAGCATTTT. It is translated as CATRVTGNQPQHF.

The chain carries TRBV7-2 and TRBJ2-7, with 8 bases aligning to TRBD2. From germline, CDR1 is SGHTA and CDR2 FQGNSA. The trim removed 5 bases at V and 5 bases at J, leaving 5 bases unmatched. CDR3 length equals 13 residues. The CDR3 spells CASSDEAGDEQYF. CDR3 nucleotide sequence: TGTGCCAGCAGCGATGAAGCGGGGGACGAGCAGTACTTC.

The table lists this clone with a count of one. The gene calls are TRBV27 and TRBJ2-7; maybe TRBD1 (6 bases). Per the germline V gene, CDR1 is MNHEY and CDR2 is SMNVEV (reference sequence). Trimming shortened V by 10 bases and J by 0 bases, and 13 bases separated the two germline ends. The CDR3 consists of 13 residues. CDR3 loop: CATRYRASYEQYF. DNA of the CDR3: TGTGCCACCAGGTACAGGGCCTCCTACGAGCAGTACTTC.

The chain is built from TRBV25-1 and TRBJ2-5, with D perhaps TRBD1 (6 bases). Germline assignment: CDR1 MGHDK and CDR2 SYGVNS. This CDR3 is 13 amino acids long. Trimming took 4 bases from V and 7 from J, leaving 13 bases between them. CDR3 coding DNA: TGTGCCAGCAGTGGGGGGCCAAAGGGGACCCAGTACTTC. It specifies CASSGGPKGTQYF.